These 20 T cell receptor beta chains share one sample of origin, sequenced in a study of blood T cell repertoires in COVID-19. Only in-frame clones appear in the TCRdb table, and some are missing; sequencing was by immunoSEQ multiplex PCR. The repertoire holds 150,000 to 200,000 clones, with roughly 80% as singletons. Sequencing used peripheral blood. Receptors were obtained from a human donor with acute or convalescent COVID-19. The donor label of this sample is uncertain.

The chain couples TRBV23-1 to TRBJ1-6; 9 bases agree with TRBD1. TRBV23-1 is sorted into the ORF group, with uncertain function. With 10 bases clipped from V and 5 bases from J, the junction kept 12 bases outside the gene matches. The CDR3 is made up of 16 amino acids. DNA of the CDR3: TGCGCCATCTTAACGACAGGGGGTGGAAATAATTCACCCCTCCACTTT. Translated, it gives CAILTTGGGNNSPLHF.

V and J are TRBV5-5 and TRBJ2-1; 7 bases agree with TRBD1. There are 15 residues in the CDR3. Per the germline V gene, CDR1 is SGHKS and CDR2 is YYEKEE (reference sequence). V lost 0 bases to trimming and J lost 2 bases; unmatched junction nucleotides: 2. CDR3 sequence (DNA): TGTGCCAGCAGCTTGGGAGGGGGCGCCTACAATGAGCAGTTCTTC. It is translated as CASSLGGGAYNEQFF.

V and J are TRBV3-1 (or the pseudogene TRBV3-2) and TRBJ2-5; TRBD1 might be the D (5 bases). Trimming stripped 4 bases from V and 7 bases from J, with 10 bases between. This CDR3 has 12 amino acids. In germline, CDR1 is LGHDT, CDR2 YNNKEL (reference sequence). CDR3 amino acids: CASSLPRGTQYF. The CDR3 DNA follows: TGTGCCAGCAGCCTCCCAAGGGGGACCCAGTACTTC.

This clone was seen only once. This chain connects TRBV5-4 to TRBJ1-3; TRBD1 agrees at 9 bases. The CDR3 has 14 amino acids. Trimming cost V 4 bases and J 4 bases; bases outside gene matches: 3. Germline CDR1 reads SGHNT; CDR2 reads YYREEE (reference sequence). The CDR3 DNA sequence: TGTGCCAGCAGCCGACAGGGGGTAGGAAACACCATATATTTT. It encodes CASSRQGVGNTIYF.

The chain has TRBV19 and TRBJ1-3; no definite D call. Trimming removed 6 bases from V and 0 bases from J, with 9 bases in between. From germline, CDR1 is LNHDA and CDR2 SQIVND (reference sequence). This CDR3 contains 14 residues. DNA for the CDR3: TGTGCCAGTAGCGACGACAACTCTGGAAACACCATATATTTT. Translated, it gives CASSDDNSGNTIYF.

The V gene is TRBV6-1, the J gene TRBJ2-7; D ambiguous. CDR1 and CDR2 (germline): MNHNS, SASEGT. This CDR3 spans 14 amino acids. V gave up 1 base and J gave up 1 base, with 8 bases separating them. The chain's CDR3 is CASSEVYGSYEQYF. DNA for the CDR3: TGTGCCAGCAGTGAAGTGTACGGTTCCTACGAGCAGTACTTC.

The J gene is TRBJ1-6, the V gene TRBV30; D unclear. The CDR3 covers 16 residues. Deletions cut 3 bases from V and 0 bases from J, with 12 bases between. CDR1 and CDR2 from the germline V gene are GTSNPN and SVGIG (reference sequence). The CDR3 coding sequence is TGTGCCTGGAGGCGGGATGGAAGCTCCTATAATTCACCCCTCCACTTT. Translation gives CAWRRDGSSYNSPLHF.

The chain has TRBV6-5 and TRBJ2-1; tentatively, D is TRBD1 (6 bases). This CDR3 has 12 residues. Germline V lookup: CDR1 MNHEY, CDR2 SVGAGI. Trimming removed 5 bases at V and 7 bases at J, with 9 bases between. CDR3 coding DNA: TGTGCCAGCAGTCTCAGGGGAAATGAGCAGTTCTTC. Its protein product is CASSLRGNEQFF.

This rearrangement joins TRBV6-2 or TRBV6-3 to TRBJ1-4; D is possibly TRBD1 (5 bases). CDR3 length: 15 residues. With 6 bases removed from V and 2 bases from J, the gap between germline ends came to 13 bases. Germline V gives CDR1 MNHEY, CDR2 SVGEGT. CDR3 DNA sequence: TGTGCCAGCAGCCCCTGGGGCAGGACTAATGAAAAACTGTTTTTT. This encodes CASSPWGRTNEKLFF.

This rearrangement joins TRBV30 to TRBJ1-5; tentative D call: TRBD1 (5 bases). Germline CDR1 GTSNPN, CDR2 SVGIG (reference sequence). Trimming removed 4 bases from V and 3 bases from J, with 13 bases in between. CDR3 length: 14 amino acids. CDR3 protein: CAWTRGGVNQPQHF. CDR3 DNA sequence: TGTGCCTGGACAAGGGGCGGGGTCAATCAGCCCCAGCATTTT.

The CDR3 loop is CASSWGRIGAGYTF. CDR3 DNA: TGTGCCAGCAGCTGGGGTCGGATAGGGGCTGGCTACACCTTC. V is TRBV5-6 and J is TRBJ1-2; possibly TRBD1 for D (5 bases). Between the trimmed V and J ends, which lost 3 bases and 7 bases, there was a span of 16 bases. The CDR3 length is 14 residues. Germline V gene data show CDR1 as SGHDT and CDR2 as YYEEEE.

Remarks on this clone: The sample holds other DNA sequences that translate to the same CDR3. The V gene is TRBV9, the J gene TRBJ1-1; D uncertain. The CDR3 length is 14 residues. Trimming took off 0 bases at V and 4 bases at J, with 10 bases between the two ends. Germline V lookup: CDR1 SGDLS, CDR2 YYNGEE. The CDR3 DNA follows: TGTGCCAGCAGCGTAGGGGGAGGAGCCACTGAAGCTTTCTTT. It encodes CASSVGGGATEAFF.

The J gene is TRBJ1-2, the V gene TRBV7-9, with D perhaps TRBD1 (6 bases). The germline V gene encodes CDR1 SEHNR and CDR2 FQNEAQ (reference sequence). There are 13 residues in the CDR3. V was clipped by 1 base and J by 8 bases, with 11 bases between them. For the CDR3, the DNA is TGTGCCAGCAGCTTAGAACAGGGTTGGGGCTACACCTTC. Translating it yields CASSLEQGWGYTF.

CDR3 in DNA: TGTGCCAGCAACTCACTAGCGGGGGATGAGCAGTTCTTC. Protein sequence: CASNSLAGDEQFF. The genes are TRBV9 and TRBJ2-1; TRBD2 matches at 11 bases. The CDR3 extends over 13 amino acids. Germline V lookup: CDR1 SGDLS, CDR2 YYNGEE. With 6 bases clipped from V and 8 bases from J, the junction kept 4 bases outside the gene matches.

The chain couples TRBV7-2 to TRBJ2-1; tentatively, D is TRBD2 (5 bases). CDR1 is SGHTA, CDR2 FQGNSA, per germline. V was cut by 6 bases and J by 2 bases, with 14 bases left in between. The CDR3 consists of 15 residues. Here the CDR3 reads CASSPGSDPYNEQFF. CDR3 sequence (DNA): TGTGCCAGCAGTCCGGGGTCAGATCCCTACAATGAGCAGTTCTTC.

The chain has TRBV3-1 (or the pseudogene TRBV3-2) and TRBJ2-7, with TRBD1 matching over 8 bases. Trimming removed 4 bases from V and 2 bases from J; junction bases left unmatched: 4. The CDR3 has 14 amino acids. Looked up from germline, CDR1 is LGHDT and CDR2 is YNNKEL (reference sequence). The CDR3 protein is CASSPGQATYEQYF. The CDR3 region has the DNA TGTGCCAGCAGCCCGGGACAGGCTACCTACGAGCAGTACTTC.

This clone was counted once. The chain couples TRBV11-3 to TRBJ2-7; D is possibly TRBD2 (5 bases). CDR3 length equals 13 residues. The germline gives CDR1 SGHNT, CDR2 YENEEA. The V end lost 1 base, the J end lost 9 bases, and 13 bases lay between the germline ends. The CDR3 nucleotides are TGTGCCAGCAGCTTAGGAGGGAACAGTGGGCAGTACTTC. Its translation is CASSLGGNSGQYF.

The rearrangement uses TRBV27 and TRBJ2-3, with unresolved D. Germline-derived CDR1 and CDR2 are MNHEY and SMNVEV (reference sequence). The V gene lost 0 bases and the J gene lost 0 bases, with 13 bases spanning the gap. CDR3 size: 17 residues. In DNA, the CDR3 is TGTGCCAGCAGTTTATCGCTAGGAGTCTCTAGCACAGATACGCAGTATTTT. Its translation is CASSLSLGVSSTDTQYF.

The chain joins TRBV15 to TRBJ1-1; 8 positions match TRBD1. Losses at the gene ends were 8 bases for V and 5 bases for J; bases not matched to a gene: 10. CDR3 length equals 14 residues. From germline, CDR1 is LNHNV and CDR2 YYDKDF (reference sequence). CDR3 loop: CATRAGGSGTEAFF. The CDR3 bases are TGTGCCACCCGGGCAGGGGGCTCGGGGACTGAAGCTTTCTTT.

The gene calls are TRBV5-3 and TRBJ2-7; tentative D call: TRBD1 (6 bases). TRBV5-3 falls under the ORF class, with uncertain function. V gave up 3 bases and J gave up 4 bases, with 8 bases separating them. This CDR3 spans 12 amino acids. The chain's CDR3 is CARSSQGYEQYF. In DNA form, the CDR3 reads TGTGCCAGAAGCTCCCAGGGGTACGAGCAGTACTTC.